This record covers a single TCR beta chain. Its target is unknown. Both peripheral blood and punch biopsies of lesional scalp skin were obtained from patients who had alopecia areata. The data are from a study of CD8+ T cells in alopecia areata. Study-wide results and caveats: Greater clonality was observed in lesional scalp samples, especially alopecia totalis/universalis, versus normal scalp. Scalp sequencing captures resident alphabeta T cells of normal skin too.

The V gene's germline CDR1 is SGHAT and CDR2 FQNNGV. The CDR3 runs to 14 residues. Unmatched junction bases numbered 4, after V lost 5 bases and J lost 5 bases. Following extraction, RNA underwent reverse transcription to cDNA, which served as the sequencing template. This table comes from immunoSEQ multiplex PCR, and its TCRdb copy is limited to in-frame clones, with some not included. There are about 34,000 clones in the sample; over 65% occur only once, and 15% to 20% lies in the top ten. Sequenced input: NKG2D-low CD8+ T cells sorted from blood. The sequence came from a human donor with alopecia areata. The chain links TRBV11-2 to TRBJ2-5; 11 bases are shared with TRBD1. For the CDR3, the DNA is TGTGCCAGCAGCACGCGGGACAGGGGGGAGACCCAGTACTTC. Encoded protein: CASSTRDRGETQYF.